The next 3 T cell receptor beta chains were all read from a single sample in a study of cytomegalovirus exposure and HLA in healthy donors. The PCR made use of 60 Vbeta and 13 Jbeta primers. TCRdb keeps only in-frame clones here, not all; method: immunoSEQ multiplex PCR. The repertoire shows about 51,000 clones; the top ten hold 2% to 2.5%. Specimen: PBMCs. The source of these receptors is a female donor in good health and CMV-seronegative.

As regards this clone: Other nucleotide sequences from this sample produce the same CDR3. V usage is TRBV30 and J usage is TRBJ1-5, with TRBD1 matching 10 bases. The CDR3 totals 18 residues. After removal of 0 bases from V and 0 bases from J, the junction contained 8 bases not matched to a gene. The V gene's germline CDR1 is GTSNPN and CDR2 SVGIG (reference sequence). The CDR3 sequence: CAWSVPIWDRGSNQPQHF. In DNA form, the CDR3 reads TGTGCCTGGAGTGTACCGATATGGGACAGGGGTAGCAATCAGCCCCAGCATTTT.

DNA for the CDR3: TGTGCCAGCAGTTACTCGGCCTCAATCCCGGGGTCCCAGTACTTC. Its protein product is CASSYSASIPGSQYF. This sequence joins TRBV6-5 and TRBJ2-5; TRBD2 is a possible D gene (5 bases). CDR1 is MNHEY and CDR2 is SVGAGI in the germline V gene. The V and J ends lost 0 bases and 9 bases respectively, with 17 bases between them. The length of the CDR3 is 15 residues.

The rearrangement links TRBV5-1 to TRBJ2-2; D is possibly TRBD1 (6 bases). Germline V gene lookup returns CDR1 SGHRS and CDR2 YFSETQ. This CDR3 region has 15 residues. Between the trimmed V and J ends, which lost 4 bases and 4 bases, there was a span of 14 bases. The CDR3 DNA follows: TGCGCCAGCAGCCTTGGACAGACGGCCACCGGGGAGCTGTTTTTT. Translation: CASSLGQTATGELFF.